Presented here are 30 T cell receptor beta chains from one specimen sequenced in a study of CXCR3-negative and CXCR3-positive naive CD8 T cells. UMI-labeled 5' RACE TRB cDNA libraries were prepared from the cells. TCRdb reprocessed the 5' RACE reads and stores each CDR3 protein as one record, lacking DNA. This sample's table has approximately 70,000 distinct CDR3 sequences. The source material was naive CXCR3- CD8+ T cells from blood. Subset specified: CD45RO-CCR7+CD27+CD95- naive CD8+ T cells lacking CXCR3 (TNR3-). The receptors were sampled from a human donor in good health. Some clones in this sample may be carry-over from other donors' samples.

This chain links TRBV29-1 with TRBJ2-2; TCRdb selects TRBD1, and the lack of DNA leaves this call unchecked. The CDR3 is 14 residues long. Germline V gene sequence: CDR1 SQVTM, CDR2 ANQGSEA. CDR3 sequence reads: CSVGTGWGTGELFF.

V is TRBV29-1 and J is TRBJ2-3. CDR1 is SQVTM, CDR2 ANQGSEA, per germline. This CDR3 is built from 12 residues. CDR3 residues: CSVADFTDTQYF.

The rearrangement uses TRBV7-6 and TRBJ2-7; TCRdb's D gene call, TRBD1, goes unchecked for lack of DNA. The CDR3 consists of 14 residues. Germline V gives CDR1 SGHVS, CDR2 FNYEAQ. Here the CDR3 reads CASSLDQGAYEQYF.

The genes are TRBV7-9 and TRBJ2-1; absent DNA, TCRdb's TRBD1 call cannot be checked. The CDR3 is made up of 14 amino acids. The germline V gene encodes CDR1 SEHNR and CDR2 FQNEAQ (reference sequence). The chain's CDR3 is CASSQGQGNNEQFF.

The V gene is TRBV28, the J gene TRBJ2-7; TCRdb returns TRBD1, unconfirmable since there is no DNA. There are 16 residues in the CDR3. Looked up from germline, CDR1 is MDHEN and CDR2 is SYDVKM. The CDR3 reads CASSLDAGIRLGEQYF.

This chain links TRBV28 with TRBJ1-2; TCRdb selects TRBD1, and the lack of DNA leaves this call unchecked. Per the germline V gene, CDR1 is MDHEN and CDR2 is SYDVKM. This CDR3 comprises 15 residues. This CDR3 reads CATSNPGTGNYGYTF.

This chain links TRBV3-1 with TRBJ1-6. This CDR3 is built from 14 residues. CDR1 LGHDT and CDR2 YNNKEL come from the germline V gene (reference sequence). The CDR3 reads CASSQRQGGSPLHF.

The V gene is TRBV19, the J gene TRBJ2-3; TCRdb outputs TRBD1, but without DNA this stays unchecked. Germline V CDR1 and CDR2: LNHDA, SQIVND (reference sequence). This CDR3 spans 12 amino acids. The CDR3 spells CASSPGADTQYF.

This chain uses TRBV29-1 with TRBJ1-4; TCRdb's D call, TRBD1, is unchecked because there is no DNA. Germline V lookup: CDR1 SQVTM, CDR2 ANQGSEA. This CDR3 comprises 13 residues. CDR3 region: CSIRDTAGEKLFF.

The chain combines TRBV11-3 with TRBJ2-7; absent DNA, TCRdb's TRBD1 call cannot be checked. This CDR3 contains 14 residues. Germline lookup yields CDR1 SGHNT and CDR2 YENEEA. The CDR3 reads CASSPGGGSYEQYF.

The chain uses TRBV5-1 and TRBJ2-7; the D call of TRBD1 rests on TCRdb alone, since no DNA is present to check it. The CDR3 sequence is 14 residues long. Germline lookup yields CDR1 SGHRS and CDR2 YFSETQ. The CDR3 loop is CASSWTGASYEQYF.

The gene calls are TRBV5-6 and TRBJ1-1; lacking DNA, the TRBD1 call made by TCRdb goes unchecked. The V gene's germline CDR1 is SGHDT and CDR2 YYEEEE. The CDR3 is 12 amino acids. The CDR3 loop reads CASSPGTPEAFF.

This chain connects TRBV12-3 or TRBV12-4 to TRBJ2-5; with no DNA, the TCRdb D assignment of TRBD2 cannot be verified. The CDR3 length is 16 residues. The CDR3 protein is CASSPRGRTGGETQYF.

The chain employs TRBV10-3 and TRBJ2-3. CDR3 length: 15 amino acids. Germline V gene lookup returns CDR1 ENHRY and CDR2 SYGVKD. The CDR3 protein is CAIREGSIRTDTQYF.

The chain has TRBV5-1 and TRBJ2-7. Looked up from germline, CDR1 is SGHRS and CDR2 is YFSETQ. CDR3 length: 11 amino acids. CDR3 in amino acids: CASSGAYEQYF.

The V and J genes are TRBV7-9 and TRBJ2-5. Per germline, CDR1 SEHNR and CDR2 FQNEAQ (reference sequence). The CDR3 spans 12 residues. The CDR3 sequence: CASRQLEETQYF.

CDR3 residues: CASSLFAGGGTEAFF. This chain joins TRBV27 and TRBJ1-1. CDR1 and CDR2 (germline): MNHEY, SMNVEV (reference sequence). This CDR3 comprises 15 residues.

The chain joins TRBV7-2 to TRBJ2-1. CDR1 SGHTA and CDR2 FQGNSA come from the germline V gene. CDR3 size: 11 residues. CDR3 region: CASSSGMEQFF.

This chain connects TRBV12-3 or TRBV12-4 to TRBJ2-6. This CDR3 is built from 14 residues. The CDR3 here is CASSITSGANVLTF.

This CDR3 is CSARSRGLGGNQPQHF. The chain combines TRBV20-1 with TRBJ1-5; TCRdb's D call, TRBD1, is unchecked because there is no DNA. Germline lookup yields CDR1 DFQATT and CDR2 SNEGSKA (reference sequence). The CDR3 spans 16 residues.

The rearrangement links TRBV20-1 to TRBJ2-3; the D call of TRBD2 rests on TCRdb alone, since no DNA is present to check it. Germline V lookup: CDR1 DFQATT, CDR2 SNEGSKA (reference sequence). This CDR3 has 16 amino acids. CDR3 sequence reads: CSARDRGGGDTDTQYF.

J is TRBJ2-7 and V is TRBV29-1; TCRdb designates TRBD1, a call that cannot be tested without DNA. There are 14 residues in the CDR3. CDR1 is SQVTM, CDR2 ANQGSEA, per germline. CDR3 in amino acids: CSVPAGTGSYEQYF.

The rearrangement joins TRBV7-6 to TRBJ2-3; TCRdb selects TRBD1, and the lack of DNA leaves this call unchecked. Germline lookup yields CDR1 SGHVS and CDR2 FNYEAQ. The CDR3 runs to 15 residues. The CDR3 spells CASSSGRGRADTQYF.

V is TRBV5-1 and J is TRBJ1-1; TCRdb reports TRBD1, a call that lacks DNA to check it against. Germline V CDR1 and CDR2: SGHRS, YFSETQ. The CDR3 length is 14 residues. The CDR3: CASSLGQVWTEAFF. Supplemented by reference TRBV5-1 and TRBJ1-1, the full variable domain reads KAGVTQTPRYLIKTRGQQVTLSCSPISGHRSVSWYQQTPGQGLQFLFEYFSETQRNKGNFPGRFSGRQFSNSRSEMNVSTLELGDSALYLCASSLGQVWTEAFFGQGTRLTVV.

The rearrangement joins TRBV5-6 to TRBJ1-5; the D call of TRBD1 rests on TCRdb alone, since no DNA is present to check it. The CDR3 sequence is 14 residues long. Germline V gene lookup returns CDR1 SGHDT and CDR2 YYEEEE. CDR3 in amino acids: CASSPGWGNQPQHF.

This chain links TRBV28 with TRBJ1-1; TCRdb picks TRBD1, but there is no DNA to check that call. Germline CDR1 reads MDHEN; CDR2 reads SYDVKM. This CDR3 comprises 13 residues. The CDR3 sequence is CASTVGGYTEAFF.

The CDR3 protein is CASTLSGGSRETQYF. V usage is TRBV6-5 and J usage is TRBJ2-5; TCRdb proposes TRBD2, but this gene call is untestable without DNA. The CDR3 is 15 amino acids. The germline CDR1 and CDR2 sequences are MNHEY and SVGAGI.

The chain joins TRBV7-9 to TRBJ2-3; no DNA is available, so the TRBD2 call from TCRdb remains unchecked. Germline assignment: CDR1 SEHNR and CDR2 FQNEAQ (reference sequence). The CDR3 length is 17 residues. The CDR3: CASSLDPGTSVTDTQYF.

This chain links TRBV4-1 with TRBJ2-5; TCRdb outputs TRBD2, but without DNA this stays unchecked. The CDR3 is 16 residues long. Germline V gene data show CDR1 as MGHRA and CDR2 as YSYEKL. The CDR3 region is CASSQDMEAPPETQYF.

CDR3 residues: CASSYGPVEVQYF. V and J are TRBV6-5 and TRBJ2-7; absent DNA, TCRdb's TRBD2 call cannot be checked. The CDR3 has 13 residues. The germline V gene has CDR1 MNHEY and CDR2 SVGAGI.